Listed below are T cell receptor beta chains from one sample, sequenced in a study of blood T cell repertoires in COVID-19. Profiling relied on immunoSEQ multiplex PCR, and the TCRdb table lists in-frame clones only, not all of them. The sample has 250,000 to 350,000 clones, roughly 87% seen once; the top ten hold roughly 2.3%. Material for sequencing was peripheral blood. These receptor sequences come from a man between 18 and 29 years old with active or convalescent COVID-19. Both conserved end residues are part of each CDR3. A D gene is named only where the DNA matches it firmly.

d_call cdr3_length j_call v_call cdr3_nt cdr3_aa
NA 17 TRBJ2-1 TRBV4-2 TGTGCCAGCAGCCAAGGGATTCTGCTAGATCCGTACAATGAGCAGTTCTTC CASSQGILLDPYNEQFF
NA 18 TRBJ2-5 TRBV13 TGTGCCAGCAGCACCGGGACAGAGGGTTGGGGGGACCAAGAGACCCAGTACTTC CASSTGTEGWGDQETQYF
NA 16 TRBJ2-3 TRBV5-1 TGCGCCAGCAGCTTGTTGGGGGGATCTCTGGCAGATACGCAGTATTTT CASSLLGGSLADTQYF
NA 17 TRBJ1-3 TRBV18 TGTGCCAGCTCAAATCCCCTCTGGACATGGGGCATCCCACCCATATATTTT CASSNPLWTWGIPPIYF
TRBD1 17 TRBJ1-2 TRBV10-3 TGTGCCATCAGTGACACAGGGGGGGACAGGGGATTACGTGGCTACACCTTC CAISDTGGDRGLRGYTF
NA 15 TRBJ2-2 TRBV3-1/TRBV3-2 TGTGCCAGCAGCCAGCTGGGACAAAACACCGGGGAGCTGTTTTTT CASSQLGQNTGELFF
TRBD1 19 TRBJ2-6 TRBV5-5 TGTGCCAGCAGCTTGTGGTCCTGGACAGGGGGCTCTGGGGCCAACGTCCTGACTTTC CASSLWSWTGGSGANVLTF
TRBD2 15 TRBJ2-7 TRBV14 TGTGCCAGCAGCCAAGCGCTAGCGGGGTCCTACGAGCAGTACTTC CASSQALAGSYEQYF
TRBD1 15 TRBJ1-1 TRBV2 TGTGCCAGCAGTTTAGAGAGACAGGGAGGCACTGAAGCTTTCTTT CASSLERQGGTEAFF
TRBD1 21 TRBJ1-4 TRBV18 TGTGCCAGCTCACTAACCTCGCATCTCGGACAGGGATGGATCACTAATGAAAAACTGTTTTTT CASSLTSHLGQGWITNEKLFF